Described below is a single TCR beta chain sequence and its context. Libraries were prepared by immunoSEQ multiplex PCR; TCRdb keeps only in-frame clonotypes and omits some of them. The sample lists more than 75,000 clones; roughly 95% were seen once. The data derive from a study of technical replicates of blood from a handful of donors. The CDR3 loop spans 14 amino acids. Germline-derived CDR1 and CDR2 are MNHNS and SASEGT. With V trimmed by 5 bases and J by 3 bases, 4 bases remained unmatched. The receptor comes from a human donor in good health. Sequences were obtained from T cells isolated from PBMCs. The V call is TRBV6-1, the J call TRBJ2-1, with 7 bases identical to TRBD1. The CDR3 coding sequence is TGTGCCAGCAGTTCGGGACAGTACTACAATGAGCAGTTCTTC. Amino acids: CASSSGQYYNEQFF.